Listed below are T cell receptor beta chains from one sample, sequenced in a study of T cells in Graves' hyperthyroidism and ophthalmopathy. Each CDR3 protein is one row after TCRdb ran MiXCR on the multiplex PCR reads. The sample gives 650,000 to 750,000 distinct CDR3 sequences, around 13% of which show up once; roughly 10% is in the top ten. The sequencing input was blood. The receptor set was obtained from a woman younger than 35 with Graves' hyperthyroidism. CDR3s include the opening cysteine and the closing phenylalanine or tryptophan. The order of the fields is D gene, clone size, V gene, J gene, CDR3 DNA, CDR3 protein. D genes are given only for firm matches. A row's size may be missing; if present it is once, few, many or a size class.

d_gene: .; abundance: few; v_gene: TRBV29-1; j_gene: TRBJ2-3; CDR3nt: TGCAGCGTTGCGCCTGAGACAGATACGCAGTATTTT; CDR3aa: CSVAPETDTQYF
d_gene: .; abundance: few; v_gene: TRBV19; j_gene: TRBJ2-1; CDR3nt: TGTGCCAGTACCCGCGAGGGCAGGGAAATCGGCCTAGGCGAGCAGTTCTTC; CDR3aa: CASTREGREIGLGEQFF
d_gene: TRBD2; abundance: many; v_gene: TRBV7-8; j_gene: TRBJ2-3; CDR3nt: TGTGCCAGCAGCTACGGACTAGCGGGACGAAGAGATACGCAGTATTTT; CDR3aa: CASSYGLAGRRDTQYF
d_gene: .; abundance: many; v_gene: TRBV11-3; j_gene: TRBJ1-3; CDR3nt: TGTGCCAGCAGGGGACGAAATGGAAACACCATATATTTT; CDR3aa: CASRGRNGNTIYF
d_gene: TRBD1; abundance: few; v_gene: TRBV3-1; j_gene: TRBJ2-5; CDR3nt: TGTGCCAGCAGCCAAGATGTGACAGGGCATAGAGAGACCCAGTACTTC; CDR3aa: CASSQDVTGHRETQYF
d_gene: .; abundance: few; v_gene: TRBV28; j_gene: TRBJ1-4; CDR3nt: TGTGCCAGCAGTTTGAGGTTCAGGGCGGCTAATGAAAAACTGTTTTTT; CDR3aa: CASSLRFRAANEKLFF
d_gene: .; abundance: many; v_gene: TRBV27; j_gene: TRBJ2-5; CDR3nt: TGTGCCAGCTCCGAGGACACAAGAGGTTTGGAAGAGACCCAGTACTTC; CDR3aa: CASSEDTRGLEETQYF
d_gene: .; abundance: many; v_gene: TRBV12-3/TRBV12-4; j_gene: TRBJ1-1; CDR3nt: TGTGCCAGCAGTTCCGCAGTGGGGGGAAGGGCTCGCAATAACACTGAAGCTTTCTTT; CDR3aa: CASSSAVGGRARNNTEAFF
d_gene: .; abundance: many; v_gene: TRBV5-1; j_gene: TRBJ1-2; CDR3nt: TGCGCCAGCAGCTTCATGACAGATAACTATGGCTACACCTTC; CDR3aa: CASSFMTDNYGYTF
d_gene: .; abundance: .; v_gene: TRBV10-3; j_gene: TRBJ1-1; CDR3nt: TGTGCCATCAGTGGCGGGGGCACTGAAGCTTTCTTT; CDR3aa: CAISGGGTEAFF
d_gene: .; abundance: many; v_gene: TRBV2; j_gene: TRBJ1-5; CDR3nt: TGTGCCAGCAGTGAAGACTCTAGCAGCAATCAGCCCCAGCATTTT; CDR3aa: CASSEDSSSNQPQHF
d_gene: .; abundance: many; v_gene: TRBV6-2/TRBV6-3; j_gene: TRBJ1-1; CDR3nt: TGTGCCAGCAGTTACGCGTGGACGGGGCGGGGGTCTGAAGCTTTCTTT; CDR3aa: CASSYAWTGRGSEAFF
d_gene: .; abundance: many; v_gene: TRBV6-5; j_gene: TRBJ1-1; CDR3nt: TGTGCCAGCAGTTACGGGTCCACTGAAGCTTTCTTT; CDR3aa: CASSYGSTEAFF
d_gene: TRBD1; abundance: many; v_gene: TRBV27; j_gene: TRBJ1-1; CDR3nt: TGTGCCAGCAGCAATTATGGACAGGCCTCGGCGAACACTGAAGCTTTCTTT; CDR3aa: CASSNYGQASANTEAFF
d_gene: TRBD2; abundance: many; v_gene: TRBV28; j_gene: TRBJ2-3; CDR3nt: TGTGCCAGCAGCTACCTCCTACTAGCGGAGCCCACAGATACGCAGTATTTT; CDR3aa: CASSYLLLAEPTDTQYF
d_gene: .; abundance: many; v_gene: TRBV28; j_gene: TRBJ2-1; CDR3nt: TGTGCCAGCAGTCCAGGGGGGGCCTGGAATGAGCAGTTCTTC; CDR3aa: CASSPGGAWNEQFF
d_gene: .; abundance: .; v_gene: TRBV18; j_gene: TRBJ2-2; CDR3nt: TGTGCCAGCTCGCGTCGACCGGGACAATCGAACACCGGGGAGCTGTTTTTT; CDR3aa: CASSRRPGQSNTGELFF
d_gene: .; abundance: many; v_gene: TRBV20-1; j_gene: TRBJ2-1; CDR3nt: TGCAGTGCTAGAGAGCCGCGGGGGCCTGGCAATGAGCAGTTCTTC; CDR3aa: CSAREPRGPGNEQFF